A single sample is the source of the 7 T cell receptor beta chains below, sequenced in a study of vaccination effects on CD4 cells after COVID-19. Subsequent to 10 days of culture, CD4+ T cells were isolated. Each participant received a vaccine that was either BNT162b2 or mRNA-1273, given as two doses. TCRdb's table, derived via immunoSEQ multiplex PCR, lists solely in-frame clones and lacks some. This repertoire shows roughly 45,000 clones, approximately 77% found once; its top ten account for about 8.6%. Antigens for these TCRs are unknown. Sequences were derived from CD4+ T cells from PBMCs cultured without peptide, sampled after COVID-19 vaccination. The receptors originated from a human donor who received a COVID-19 vaccine.

This chain connects TRBV11-2 to TRBJ2-1; D is undetermined. V gave up 2 bases and J gave up 8 bases, with 10 bases separating them. This CDR3 has 13 residues. CDR1 and CDR2 from the germline V gene are SGHAT and FQNNGV. As DNA, the CDR3 is TGTGCCAGCAGCTTAACTCCTACCGATGAGCAGTTCTTC. Amino acids: CASSLTPTDEQFF.

This clone has more than one count but fewer than ten. This sequence joins TRBV6-6 and TRBJ1-2; weak D call: TRBD1 (5 bases). The V gene's germline CDR1 is MNHNY and CDR2 SVGAGI (reference sequence). This CDR3 comprises 16 residues. V was shortened by 0 bases and J by 7 bases, with 18 bases between the two germline ends. DNA for the CDR3: TGTGCCAGCAGTTACTCGTTACACCAGGGTAGGGGTGGCTACACCTTC. This sequence encodes CASSYSLHQGRGGYTF.

This chain links TRBV9 with TRBJ1-2, with D unresolved. Per germline, CDR1 SGDLS and CDR2 YYNGEE. CDR3 length: 15 residues. V was trimmed by 4 bases and J by 8 bases, leaving 21 bases between them. CDR3 protein: CASSSSPERVWGYTF. Here the CDR3 DNA reads TGTGCCAGCAGCTCCTCCCCGGAGAGGGTCTGGGGCTACACCTTC.

The CDR3 here is CASSQGGLSSYNSPLHF. In DNA, the CDR3 is TGTGCCAGCAGCCAAGGGGGACTGAGCTCCTATAATTCACCCCTCCACTTT. The V call is TRBV3-1 (or the pseudogene TRBV3-2), the J call TRBJ1-6; possible D gene TRBD1, 5 bases. Germline CDR1 is LGHDT and CDR2 is YNNKEL (reference sequence). The CDR3 totals 17 residues. Trimming left V 1 base short and J 0 bases short, with 10 bases between.

The chain links TRBV9 to TRBJ1-1; weak D call: TRBD1 (6 bases). The CDR3 is 15 amino acids. Trimming took 4 bases from V and 4 from J, leaving 17 bases between them. CDR1 is SGDLS, CDR2 YYNGEE, per germline. The CDR3 loop is CASSPQGLGGTEAFF. The DNA of the CDR3 is TGTGCCAGCAGCCCACAGGGATTAGGAGGCACTGAAGCTTTCTTT.

This chain links TRBV6-5 with TRBJ2-1, with 10 bases aligning to TRBD2. The CDR3 runs to 15 residues. The germline CDR1 and CDR2 sequences are MNHEY and SVGAGI. Unmatched junction bases numbered 5, after V lost 2 bases and J lost 7 bases. CDR3 region: CASSYGTAGGNEQFF. Here the CDR3 DNA reads TGTGCCAGCAGTTACGGGACAGCGGGGGGGAATGAGCAGTTCTTC.

By frequency in the sample, this clone is medium-sized. V gene TRBV19 combines with J gene TRBJ2-6; D remains ambiguous. From germline, CDR1 is LNHDA and CDR2 SQIVND (reference sequence). The CDR3 runs to 16 residues. V was clipped by 2 bases and J by 6 bases, with 14 bases between them. The CDR3 sequence: CASSISLRAPANVLTF. CDR3 nucleotide sequence: TGTGCCAGTAGTATATCTCTCCGGGCCCCGGCCAACGTCCTGACTTTC.